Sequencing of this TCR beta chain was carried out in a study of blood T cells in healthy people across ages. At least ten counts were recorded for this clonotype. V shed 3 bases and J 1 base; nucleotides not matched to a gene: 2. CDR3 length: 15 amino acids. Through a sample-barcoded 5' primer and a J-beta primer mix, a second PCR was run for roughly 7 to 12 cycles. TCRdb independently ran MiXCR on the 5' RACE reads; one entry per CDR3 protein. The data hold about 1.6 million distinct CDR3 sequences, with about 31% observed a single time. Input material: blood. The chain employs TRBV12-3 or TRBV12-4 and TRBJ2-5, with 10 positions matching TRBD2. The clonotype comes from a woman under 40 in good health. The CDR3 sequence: CASSFKRGGQETQYF. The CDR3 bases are TGTGCCAGCAGTTTCAAGCGGGGGGGCCAAGAGACCCAGTACTTC.